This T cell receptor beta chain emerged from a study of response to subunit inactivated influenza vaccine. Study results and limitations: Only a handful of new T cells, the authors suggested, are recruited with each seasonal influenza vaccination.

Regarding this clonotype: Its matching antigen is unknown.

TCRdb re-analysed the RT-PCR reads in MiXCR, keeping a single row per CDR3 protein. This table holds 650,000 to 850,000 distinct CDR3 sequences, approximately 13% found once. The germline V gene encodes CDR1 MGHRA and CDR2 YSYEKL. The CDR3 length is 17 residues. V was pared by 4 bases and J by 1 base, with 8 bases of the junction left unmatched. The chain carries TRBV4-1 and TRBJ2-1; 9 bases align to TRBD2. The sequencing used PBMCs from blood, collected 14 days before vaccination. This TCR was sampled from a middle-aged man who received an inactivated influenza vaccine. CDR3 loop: CASSPGRGGVSYNEQFF. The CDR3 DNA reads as TGCGCCAGCAGCCCTGGCCGCGGGGGGGTTTCCTACAATGAGCAGTTCTTC.